The clone carrying this T cell receptor beta chain has ten or more counts. This sample is part of a study of Graves' ophthalmopathy and Graves' hyperthyroidism. Beta-chain TCR CDR3 regions were amplified from RNA transcripts. RT-PCR with HTBI primers came first, then second-round multiplex PCR. TCRdb independently ran MiXCR on the multiplex PCR reads; one entry per CDR3 protein. There are 400,000 to 500,000 distinct CDR3 sequences in the sample; around 21% occur only once, and roughly 3% lies in the top ten. CDR1 and CDR2 (germline): LNHDA, SQIVND (reference sequence). J lost 2 bases, V lost 4 bases, and 15 bases had no gene match. The CDR3 spans 19 residues.

The sample taken for sequencing was peripheral blood. This sequence originates from a woman in her late teens or twenties with stable Graves' hyperthyroidism. The J gene is TRBJ1-5, the V gene TRBV19; 9 nucleotides match TRBD1. CDR3 DNA: TGTGCCAGTAGTAAGGACGGGACAGGGTTGTTTTTCGGCAATCAGCCCCAGCATTTT. It codes for CASSKDGTGLFFGNQPQHF.